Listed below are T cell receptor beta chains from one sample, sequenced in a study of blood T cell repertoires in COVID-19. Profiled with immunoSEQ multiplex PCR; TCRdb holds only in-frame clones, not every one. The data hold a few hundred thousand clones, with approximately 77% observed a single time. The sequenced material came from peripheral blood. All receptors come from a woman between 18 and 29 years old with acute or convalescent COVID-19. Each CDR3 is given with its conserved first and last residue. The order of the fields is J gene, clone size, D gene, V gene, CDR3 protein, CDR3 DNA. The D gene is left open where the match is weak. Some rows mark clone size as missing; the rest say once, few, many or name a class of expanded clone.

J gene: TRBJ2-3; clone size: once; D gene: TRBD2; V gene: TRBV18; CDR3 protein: CASSPSSRLADMPTDTQYF; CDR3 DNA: TGTGCCAGCTCACCAAGTTCCAGGCTAGCGGATATGCCCACAGATACGCAGTATTTT
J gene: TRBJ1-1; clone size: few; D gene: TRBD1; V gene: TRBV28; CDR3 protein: CASREPGGSTEAFF; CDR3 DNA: TGTGCCAGCAGGGAGCCAGGGGGAAGCACTGAAGCTTTCTTT
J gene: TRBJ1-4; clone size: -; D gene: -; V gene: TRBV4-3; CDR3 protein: CASSQGTAYGEKLFF; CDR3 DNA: TGCGCCAGCAGCCAAGGGACAGCGTATGGTGAAAAACTGTTTTTT
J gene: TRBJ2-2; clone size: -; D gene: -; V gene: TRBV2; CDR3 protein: CASSDSLSTGELFF; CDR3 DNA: TGTGCCAGCAGTGATTCCCTCTCCACCGGGGAGCTGTTTTTT
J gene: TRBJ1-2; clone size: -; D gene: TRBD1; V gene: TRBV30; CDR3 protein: CAWGDRAGYTF; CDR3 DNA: TGTGCCTGGGGGGACAGAGCTGGCTACACCTTC
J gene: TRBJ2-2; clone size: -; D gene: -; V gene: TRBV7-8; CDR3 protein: CASSLDLRAGELFF; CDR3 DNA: TGTGCCAGCAGCTTAGACCTCAGGGCCGGGGAGCTGTTTTTT
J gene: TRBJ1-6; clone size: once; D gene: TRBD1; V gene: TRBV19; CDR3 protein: CASRRDSNSPLHF; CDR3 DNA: TGTGCCAGCCGCCGGGACAGCAATTCACCCCTCCACTTT
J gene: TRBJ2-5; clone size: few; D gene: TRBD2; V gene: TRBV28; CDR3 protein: CASSGLAGVGETQYF; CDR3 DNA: TGTGCCAGCAGTGGACTAGCGGGGGTGGGGGAGACCCAGTACTTC
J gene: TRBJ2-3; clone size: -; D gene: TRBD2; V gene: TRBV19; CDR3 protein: CASSIGGLAGKTDTQYF; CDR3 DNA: TGTGCCAGTAGTATAGGGGGACTAGCGGGGAAGACAGATACGCAGTATTTT
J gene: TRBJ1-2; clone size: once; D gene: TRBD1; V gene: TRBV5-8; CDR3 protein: CASSRKQGADYGYTF; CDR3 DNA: TGTGCCAGCAGCCGAAAACAGGGGGCTGACTATGGCTACACCTTC
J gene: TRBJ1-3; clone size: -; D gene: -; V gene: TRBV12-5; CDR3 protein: CASGPEIRVGNTIYF; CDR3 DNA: TGTGCTAGTGGTCCGGAAATCAGGGTTGGAAACACCATATATTTT
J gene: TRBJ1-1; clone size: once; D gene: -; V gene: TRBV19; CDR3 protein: CASRPPAGTEAFF; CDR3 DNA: TGTGCCAGCCGACCGCCGGCAGGGACTGAAGCTTTCTTT
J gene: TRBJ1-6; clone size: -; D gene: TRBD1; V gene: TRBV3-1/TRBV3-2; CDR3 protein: CASSQAVQGSAPLHF; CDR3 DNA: TGTGCCAGCAGCCAAGCCGTACAGGGGTCGGCACCCCTCCACTTT
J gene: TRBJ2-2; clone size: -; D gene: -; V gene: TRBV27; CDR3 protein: CASSLLGEAGELFF; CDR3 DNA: TGTGCCAGCAGTCTACTAGGGGAGGCCGGGGAGCTGTTTTTT
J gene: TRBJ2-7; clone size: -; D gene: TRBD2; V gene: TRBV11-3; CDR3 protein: CASSLSGRSYEQYF; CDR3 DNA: TGTGCCAGCAGCTTAAGCGGGAGATCCTACGAGCAGTACTTC
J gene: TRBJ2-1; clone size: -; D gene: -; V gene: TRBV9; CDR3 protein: CASSVESAGKGNEQFF; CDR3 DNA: TGTGCCAGCAGCGTAGAGTCGGCGGGGAAGGGGAATGAGCAGTTCTTC
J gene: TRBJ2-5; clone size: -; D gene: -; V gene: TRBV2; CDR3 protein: CASSVSAQETQYF; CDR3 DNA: TGTGCCAGCAGTGTCAGTGCTCAAGAGACCCAGTACTTC
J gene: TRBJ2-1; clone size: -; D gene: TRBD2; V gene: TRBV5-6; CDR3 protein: CASSLGYLAGNNEQFF; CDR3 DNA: TGTGCCAGCAGCTTGGGTTACCTAGCGGGTAACAATGAGCAGTTCTTC
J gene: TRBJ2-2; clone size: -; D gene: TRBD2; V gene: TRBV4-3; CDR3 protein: CASSQEPSGRAGGELFF; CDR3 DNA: TGCGCCAGCAGCCAAGAACCTAGCGGGAGGGCCGGCGGGGAGCTGTTTTTT
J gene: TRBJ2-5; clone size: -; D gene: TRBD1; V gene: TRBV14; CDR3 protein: CASSQDWRQGGFQETQYF; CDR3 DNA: TGTGCCAGCAGCCAAGATTGGAGACAGGGGGGTTTCCAAGAGACCCAGTACTTC
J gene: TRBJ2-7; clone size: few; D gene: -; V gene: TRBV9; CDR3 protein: CASSARDISYEQYF; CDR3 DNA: TGTGCCAGCAGCGCCCGGGACATCTCCTACGAGCAGTACTTC
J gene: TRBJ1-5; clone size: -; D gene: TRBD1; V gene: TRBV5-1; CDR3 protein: CASSLVGDRGQPQHF; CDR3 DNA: TGCGCCAGCAGCTTGGTAGGGGACAGGGGTCAGCCCCAGCATTTT
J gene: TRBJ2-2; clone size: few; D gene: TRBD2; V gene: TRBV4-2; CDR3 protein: CASSQGFGAGANTGELFF; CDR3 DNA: TGTGCCAGCAGCCAAGGTTTCGGCGCGGGAGCGAACACCGGGGAGCTGTTTTTT
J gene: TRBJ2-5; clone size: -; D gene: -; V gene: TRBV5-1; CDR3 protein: CASSLLEGETQYF; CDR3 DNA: TGCGCCAGCAGCTTGTTGGAGGGAGAGACCCAGTACTTC
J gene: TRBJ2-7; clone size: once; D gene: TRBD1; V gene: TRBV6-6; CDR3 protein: CASSYPGTGSYEQYF; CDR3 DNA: TGTGCCAGCAGTTACCCAGGGACAGGGTCATACGAGCAGTACTTC
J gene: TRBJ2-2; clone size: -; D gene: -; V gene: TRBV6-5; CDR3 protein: CASRPTENTGELFF; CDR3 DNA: TGTGCCAGCAGGCCTACAGAGAACACCGGGGAGCTGTTTTTT
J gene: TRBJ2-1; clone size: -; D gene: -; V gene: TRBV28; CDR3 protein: CASSLTLRNSEQFF; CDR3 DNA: TGTGCCAGCAGTTTAACCCTAAGGAACAGTGAGCAGTTCTTC
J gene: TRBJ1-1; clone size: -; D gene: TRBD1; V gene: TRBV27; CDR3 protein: CASSSWTGNTEAFF; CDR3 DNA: TGTGCCAGCAGTTCGTGGACAGGGAACACTGAAGCTTTCTTT